Each of the 26 T cell receptor beta chains below was sequenced from the same sample in a study of neurological immune-mediated disorders (dated by TCRdb to the late 2010s). Libraries were prepared through 5' RACE. Sequencing was performed on an Illumina HiSeq 2500. In TCRdb, the public reads were trimmed at Q25 with fastp and aligned with MiXCR, with productive beta chains retained. Every entry covers one CDR3 protein and lists the most common genes and DNA from its rows. Across this sample there are 28,000 or so distinct CDR3 sequences, with more than 10% seen only once. The ten largest clones add up to 6% to 8% of the sample. Sequenced material: PBMCs. These receptors were collected from a man aged 55 to 70 in good health.

This clonotype has a count of ten or more. The genes are TRBV5-1 and TRBJ2-7, with TRBD2 identical over 11 bases. The CDR3 extends over 17 amino acids. Germline CDR1 reads SGHRS; CDR2 reads YFSETQ. Trimming removed 4 bases from V and 7 bases from J; junction bases left unmatched: 16. CDR3 sequence reads: CASSPVPGLAATGEQYF. CDR3 sequence (DNA): TGCGCCAGCAGCCCCGTCCCGGGACTAGCGGCGACGGGGGAGCAGTACTTC.

This clonotype has a count of ten or more. The junction and the germline gene differ at one end; a read error may be behind it. This chain connects TRBV12-3 or TRBV12-4 to TRBJ2-3; D is perhaps TRBD1 (5 bases). This CDR3 region has 15 residues. Here the CDR3 DNA reads TGTGCCAGCAGCTTAGGGGTTCTATCCACAGATACGCAGTATTTT. This encodes CASSLGVLSTDTQYF.

Remarks on this clonotype: A read error may produce the germline difference seen at one junction end. The V gene is TRBV28, the J gene TRBJ1-5; the D is unclear. The CDR3 loop spans 14 amino acids. Looked up from germline, CDR1 is MDHEN and CDR2 is SYDVKM. The CDR3 region has the DNA TGTGCCAGCAGTCACCAGGTTGGCAATCAGACCCAGCATTTT. Its translation: CASSHQVGNQTQHF.

This clonotype has ten or more counts. This chain links TRBV7-2 with TRBJ1-2; TRBD1 aligns across 8 bases. CDR1 and CDR2 (germline): SGHTA, FQGNSA. Trimming took 1 base from V and 7 from J; bases not matched to a gene: 11. There are 16 residues in the CDR3. CDR3 nucleotide sequence: TGTGCCAGCAGCTTAGTAATAGGACAGGGAGGAGGTGGCTACACCTTC. Protein product: CASSLVIGQGGGGYTF.

This clonotype came up many times. The gene calls are TRBV29-1 and TRBJ1-4, with D uncertain. The CDR3 has 13 amino acids. CDR1 and CDR2 from the germline V gene are SQVTM and ANQGSEA. V was shortened by 6 bases and J by 0 bases, with 8 bases between the two germline ends. This chain's CDR3 is CSVGPATNEKLFF. The CDR3 DNA reads TGCAGCGTAGGGCCAGCAACTAATGAAAAACTGTTTTTT. Based on the CDR3 plus reference TRBV29-1 and TRBJ1-4, the full variable domain is SAVISQKPSRDICQRGTSLTIQCQVDSQVTMMFWYRQQPGQSLTLIATANQGSEATYESGFVIDKFPISRPNLTFSTLTVSNMSPEDSSIYLCSVGPATNEKLFFGSGTQLSVL.

This clonotype was found many times. CDR3: CASSLLRAQGVRYNEQFF. For the CDR3, the DNA is TGTGCCAGCAGCCTCCTGCGGGCGCAGGGGGTACGCTACAATGAGCAGTTCTTC. This chain joins TRBV3-1 and TRBJ2-1; TRBD1 matches 7 bases. Per germline, CDR1 LGHDT and CDR2 YNNKEL (reference sequence). The ends lost 4 bases at V and 3 bases at J; junction bases unmatched: 15. This CDR3 comprises 18 residues.

Only a few counts were recorded for this clonotype. This rearrangement joins TRBV5-1 to TRBJ2-3; maybe TRBD2 (6 bases). The CDR3 has 16 amino acids. The germline V gene encodes CDR1 SGHRS and CDR2 YFSETQ. Trimming took 4 bases from V and 1 from J, leaving 16 bases between them. CDR3 DNA: TGCGCCAGCAGCCGGGGGTTGAGGGGCGGCACAGATACGCAGTATTTT. This sequence encodes CASSRGLRGGTDTQYF.

This clonotype was detected many times. J is TRBJ1-5 and V is TRBV12-3 or TRBV12-4; D not resolved. This CDR3 is 12 amino acids long. V was cut by 6 bases and J by 4 bases, with 7 bases left in between. CDR3 in amino acids: CASSQRNQPQHF. CDR3 DNA: TGTGCCAGCAGCCAGAGGAATCAGCCCCAGCATTTT.

This clonotype showed up many times. In DNA form, the CDR3 reads TGCAGTGCTAGAAGCCCTAGCGGGAGTCTTTACGAGCAGTACTTC. Translated: CSARSPSGSLYEQYF. The gene calls are TRBV20-1 and TRBJ2-7, with TRBD2 matching 10 bases. Looked up from germline, CDR1 is DFQATT and CDR2 is SNEGSKA (reference sequence). After removal of 2 bases from V and 4 bases from J, the junction contained 8 bases not matched to a gene. The CDR3 contains 15 residues.

This clonotype was counted at least ten times. The chain has TRBV7-8 and TRBJ2-3; 7 bases fit TRBD2. Germline loops: CDR1 SGHVS, CDR2 FQNEAQ. V lost 3 bases to trimming and J lost 5 bases; unmatched junction nucleotides: 5. The CDR3 extends over 14 amino acids. The CDR3 DNA sequence: TGTGCCAGCAGCTTCTATGGGAGGGTAGATACGCAGTATTTT. Translation gives CASSFYGRVDTQYF.

The J gene is TRBJ2-1, the V gene TRBV15; 9 bases line up with TRBD2. J gave up 6 bases and V 5 bases, and 2 bases lay outside the gene matches. CDR3 length: 13 residues. Per the germline V gene, CDR1 is LNHNV and CDR2 is YYDKDF (reference sequence). CDR3 loop: CATSGTSLNEQFF. CDR3 sequence (DNA): TGTGCCACCAGCGGGACTAGCCTCAATGAGCAGTTCTTC. The complete variable domain, with remaining parts taken from reference TRBV15 and TRBJ2-1, reads DAMVIQNPRYQVTQFGKPVTLSCSQTLNHNVMYWYQQKSSQAPKLLFHYYDKDFNNEADTPDNFQSRRPNTSFCFLDIRSPGLGDTAMYLCATSGTSLNEQFFGPGTRLTVL.

This clonotype was detected many times. This chain joins TRBV11-2 and TRBJ2-7, with D possibly matching TRBD2 (5 bases). This CDR3 is built from 14 residues. Germline V lookup: CDR1 SGHAT, CDR2 FQNNGV. Trimming took off 2 bases at V and 9 bases at J, with 17 bases between the two ends. The CDR3 DNA reads TGTGCCAGCAGCTTACGCCCGCCCGTGAGGGTGCAGTACTTC. This encodes CASSLRPPVRVQYF.

This chain links TRBV3-1 with TRBJ2-3, with D possibly TRBD1 on 6 matching bases. Germline-derived CDR1 and CDR2 are LGHDT and YNNKEL (reference sequence). The CDR3 sequence is 15 residues long. V dropped 0 bases and J dropped 0 bases, with 7 bases sitting between them. The CDR3 DNA reads TGTGCCAGCAGCCAAGAGACAGGAAGCACAGATACGCAGTATTTT. Translating it yields CASSQETGSTDTQYF.

The chain's CDR3 is CSASNPSYNEQFF. Here the CDR3 DNA reads TGCAGTGCTAGTAACCCTTCCTACAATGAGCAGTTCTTC. The chain joins TRBV20-1 to TRBJ2-1, with unresolved D. The CDR3 totals 13 residues. Trimming left V 3 bases short and J 1 base short, with 7 bases between. In germline, CDR1 is DFQATT, CDR2 SNEGSKA (reference sequence).

By proportion, this clonotype is medium-sized. This chain joins TRBV15 and TRBJ2-1, with D uncertain. The CDR3 loop spans 12 amino acids. Trimming pared 0 bases from V and 10 bases from J, leaving 7 bases between. Germline loops: CDR1 LNHNV, CDR2 YYDKDF (reference sequence). The CDR3, as DNA: TGTGCCACCAGCAGAGATCTGAAGGAGCAGTTCTTC. Translation: CATSRDLKEQFF.

This clonotype was counted at least ten times. The chain combines TRBV5-1 with TRBJ1-1; D remains unclear. The CDR3 totals 12 residues. Per the germline V gene, CDR1 is SGHRS and CDR2 is YFSETQ. Between the trimmed V and J ends, which lost 0 bases and 10 bases, there was a span of 10 bases. The CDR3 protein is CASSLEGPGAFF. The CDR3 nucleotides are TGCGCCAGCAGCTTGGAAGGCCCTGGAGCTTTCTTT.

This clonotype was seen a handful of times. The chain couples TRBV7-9 to TRBJ1-5, with D tentatively TRBD1 (5 bases). The germline V and J ends were trimmed by 7 bases and 1 base, with 17 bases remaining between them. The CDR3 loop spans 16 amino acids. CDR1 SEHNR and CDR2 FQNEAQ come from the germline V gene (reference sequence). In DNA, the CDR3 is TGTGCCAGCACCACTGGGAGGGGCGGCAGCAATCAGCCCCAGCATTTT. This encodes CASTTGRGGSNQPQHF.

This clonotype was counted at least ten times. The V and J genes are TRBV5-1 and TRBJ2-5; 11 bases map to TRBD1. The CDR3 spans 16 residues. From germline, CDR1 is SGHRS and CDR2 YFSETQ. V was clipped by 4 bases and J by 0 bases; unmatched bases: 5. CDR3 protein: CASSGGTGGYQETQYF. The CDR3 coding sequence is TGCGCCAGCAGCGGGGGGACAGGGGGTTACCAAGAGACCCAGTACTTC.

The table lists this clonotype with many counts. The V gene is TRBV5-1, the J gene TRBJ2-1, with TRBD2 as a possible D gene (6 bases). Trimming removed 0 bases from V and 5 bases from J, with 6 bases in between. Germline CDR1 SGHRS, CDR2 YFSETQ. The length of the CDR3 is 13 residues. CDR3 in DNA: TGCGCCAGCAGCTTGGGGGGGGACAATGAGCAGTTCTTC. It translates to CASSLGGDNEQFF.

This clonotype was counted many times. The J gene is TRBJ2-1, the V gene TRBV28, with D hard to call. V gave up 6 bases and J gave up 8 bases, with 17 bases separating them. The CDR3 extends over 14 amino acids. CDR1 and CDR2 (germline): MDHEN, SYDVKM. The CDR3, as DNA: TGTGCCAGCAGCCGCCGGGCGCTCCAAGATGAGCAGTTCTTC. Encoded protein: CASSRRALQDEQFF.

This clonotype was seen many times. The V call is TRBV4-2, the J call TRBJ2-2; no clear D gene. Germline CDR1 LGHNA, CDR2 YNFKEQ. The V end was cut by 6 bases, the J end by 5 bases, with 19 bases between. The CDR3 is 16 residues long. CDR3 nucleotide sequence: TGTGCCAGCAGTCCGGAGAGAGTGACGTTTACCGGGGAGCTGTTTTTT. Translation: CASSPERVTFTGELFF.

This clonotype was observed many times. The chain uses TRBV11-2 and TRBJ2-7, with a weak D call TRBD2 (6 bases). The V end lost 3 bases, the J end lost 3 bases, and 12 bases lay between the germline ends. The CDR3 contains 14 residues. Looked up from germline, CDR1 is SGHAT and CDR2 is FQNNGV. The CDR3 protein is CASSLGGANYEQYF. The CDR3 bases are TGTGCCAGCAGCTTGGGCGGGGCAAACTACGAGCAGTACTTC.

In the case of this clonotype: Given a much more abundant clone one base away, this may be a read error. The J gene is TRBJ2-7, the V gene TRBV20-1; D is unclear. This CDR3 has 12 amino acids. Per the germline V gene, CDR1 is DFQATT and CDR2 is SNEGSKA (reference sequence). V was cut by 4 bases and J by 10 bases, with 17 bases left in between. CDR3 loop: CSAIVTVGDQYF. CDR3 nucleotide sequence: TGCAGTGCTATAGTAACCGTGGGCGACCAGTACTTC.

At least ten counts were recorded for this clonotype. The V gene is TRBV28, the J gene TRBJ2-5; no firm D call. Trimming left V 3 bases short and J 7 bases short, with 15 bases between. The CDR3 has 14 residues. Per the germline V gene, CDR1 is MDHEN and CDR2 is SYDVKM. In DNA form, the CDR3 reads TGTGCCAGCAGTTTCGCGACCCCGGCCGGGACCCAGTACTTC. It is translated as CASSFATPAGTQYF.

This chain uses TRBV7-2 with TRBJ2-7; 7 positions agree with TRBD2. The germline V gene encodes CDR1 SGHTA and CDR2 FQGNSA. There are 15 residues in the CDR3. Germline trimming cut 7 bases from V and 5 bases from J; bases unmatched to any gene: 14. CDR3 bases: TGTGCCAGCACCCGAGAGGCTAGCGGCCGACACGAGCAGTACTTC. It yields the protein CASTREASGRHEQYF.

This clonotype was detected a few times. At one boundary the junction diverges from the germline segment, which might be a read error. This rearrangement joins TRBV5-6 to TRBJ2-1; 10 nucleotides align to TRBD2. Germline V gene data show CDR1 as SGHDT and CDR2 as YYEEEE. The CDR3 covers 12 residues. CDR3: CASSLGTSGVLF. DNA of the CDR3: TGTGCCAGCAGCTTGGGGACTAGCGGAGTCCTCTTC.